Listed below are T cell receptor beta chains from one sample, sequenced in a study of shared clonotypes between healthy human individuals. Clones were read by immunoSEQ multiplex PCR, and TCRdb kept only the in-frame ones, dropping some. The sample contains over a million clones, approximately 70% of which appear only once. Sequencing was carried out using memory CD4+ T cells sorted from blood. The receptors stem from a man aged 18 to 29 in good health. Each CDR3 is given with its conserved first and last residue. A D gene is named only where the DNA matches it firmly. Clone size is stated in some rows and not others, as once, few, many or a class when expanded.

v_gene	abundance	j_gene	d_gene	CDR3aa	CDR3nt
TRBV2	NA	TRBJ1-5	TRBD1	CASTDRGLGFGNQPQHF	TGTGCCAGCACAGACAGGGGTCTAGGATTCGGCAATCAGCCCCAGCATTTT
TRBV7-9	NA	TRBJ1-1	TRBD1	CASSFAGQQNTEAFF	TGTGCCAGCAGCTTCGCGGGACAGCAGAACACTGAAGCTTTCTTT
TRBV18	NA	TRBJ2-6	TRBD1	CASSPGTGSGANVLTF	TGTGCCAGCTCACCAGGGACAGGCTCTGGGGCCAACGTCCTGACTTTC
TRBV30	NA	TRBJ2-7	TRBD2	CAWSAGGGNEQYF	TGTGCCTGGAGTGCGGGGGGAGGAAACGAGCAGTACTTC
TRBV19	NA	TRBJ2-2	TRBD2	CASSLTGGAGTGELFF	TGTGCCAGTAGTTTGACCGGGGGGGCCGGCACCGGGGAGCTGTTTTTT
TRBV6-6	once	TRBJ2-7	TRBD1	CASSRDRVYEQYF	TGTGCCAGCAGCCGGGACAGAGTCTACGAGCAGTACTTC
TRBV4-1	NA	TRBJ1-1	TRBD1	CASSPGQAENTEAFF	TGCGCCAGCAGCCCTGGACAGGCAGAGAACACTGAAGCTTTCTTT
TRBV7-9	NA	TRBJ1-2	NA	CASSFSSYYGYTF	TGTGCCAGCAGCTTTTCCAGCTACTATGGCTACACCTTC
TRBV6-1	NA	TRBJ1-6	TRBD1	CASSERDSPNSPLHF	TGTGCCAGCAGTGAACGGGACAGCCCTAATTCACCCCTCCACTTT
TRBV7-9	NA	TRBJ1-4	TRBD1	CASSLGQGNEKLFF	TGTGCCAGCAGCTTAGGACAGGGAAATGAAAAACTGTTTTTT
TRBV18	NA	TRBJ2-3	TRBD2	CASSPISGSLTDTQYF	TGTGCCAGCTCACCAATCAGCGGGAGCCTCACAGATACGCAGTATTTT
TRBV5-1	NA	TRBJ1-6	NA	CASSPAEVNSPLHF	TGCGCCAGCAGCCCGGCGGAGGTAAATTCACCCCTCCACTTT
TRBV5-1	NA	TRBJ2-3	NA	CASSLEGIGDTQYF	TGCGCCAGCAGCTTGGAGGGAATCGGAGATACGCAGTATTTT
TRBV5-1	NA	TRBJ1-4	NA	CASSLGPSEGNEKLFF	TGCGCCAGCAGCTTGGGCCCCTCCGAGGGTAATGAAAAACTGTTTTTT
TRBV5-5	NA	TRBJ2-1	TRBD1	CASSRSRGSPNEQFF	TGTGCCAGCAGCCGAAGCAGGGGGAGCCCCAATGAGCAGTTCTTC
TRBV6-1	NA	TRBJ1-2	TRBD1	CASRPGQGAYGYTF	TGTGCCAGCAGGCCGGGACAGGGTGCCTATGGCTACACCTTC
TRBV5-1	NA	TRBJ1-4	NA	CASTAGGYNEKLFF	TGCGCCAGCACGGCGGGGGGCTATAATGAAAAACTGTTTTTT
TRBV6-6	NA	TRBJ2-2	NA	CASRRDSNTGELFF	TGTGCCAGCAGGCGGGACAGCAACACCGGGGAGCTGTTTTTT
TRBV11-2	few	TRBJ2-6	NA	CASSSLKGLHSGANVLTF	TGTGCCAGCAGCTCACTTAAGGGCCTCCACTCTGGGGCCAACGTCCTGACTTTC
TRBV6-1	NA	TRBJ1-5	NA	CASSATGNQNQPQHF	TGTGCCAGCAGTGCCACCGGGAACCAGAATCAGCCCCAGCATTTT
TRBV4-3	NA	TRBJ2-7	NA	CASSRGAESSYEQYF	TGCGCCAGCAGCCGCGGGGCAGAGAGCTCCTACGAGCAGTACTTC
TRBV28	once	TRBJ1-2	NA	CASSWGLFGGYTF	TGTGCCAGCAGTTGGGGTCTTTTCGGTGGCTACACCTTC
TRBV30	NA	TRBJ2-1	NA	CARGGALGREQFF	TGTGCCCGCGGCGGTGCCCTAGGACGTGAGCAGTTCTTC
TRBV6-1	few	TRBJ2-6	NA	CASSETNVLTF	TGTGCCAGCAGTGAAACGAACGTCCTGACTTTC
TRBV6-5	once	TRBJ1-5	NA	CASSYSAVANQPQHF	TGTGCCAGCAGTTACTCGGCAGTTGCAAATCAGCCCCAGCATTTT
TRBV19	few	TRBJ1-1	TRBD1	CASSFRTGMTEAFF	TGTGCCAGTAGTTTCCGGACAGGGATGACTGAAGCTTTCTTT
TRBV11-2	NA	TRBJ1-4	NA	CASSPGGTNEKLFF	TGTGCCAGCAGCCCGGGGGGAACTAATGAAAAACTGTTTTTT
TRBV30	NA	TRBJ2-2	NA	CACLRGPNTGELFF	TGTGCCTGCCTTCGGGGACCCAACACCGGGGAGCTGTTTTTT
TRBV4-1	once	TRBJ1-4	NA	CASSARGDRPNEKLFF	TGCGCCAGCAGCGCGAGAGGCGACAGGCCGAATGAAAAACTGTTTTTT